A single sample is the source of the 7 T cell receptor beta chains below, sequenced in a study of cytomegalovirus exposure and HLA in healthy donors. Primers for the PCR totalled 60 Vbeta and 13 Jbeta. Data came from immunoSEQ multiplex PCR; TCRdb stores just in-frame clones and leaves some out. The table records some 150,000 clones, approximately 78% of them present only once. Sequencing was done on a sample of PBMCs. These receptors were collected from a woman aged 45-65 years in good health and CMV-seropositive.

CDR3: CASSGTGVVEQYF. The CDR3 coding sequence is TGTGCCAGCAGCGGCACAGGGGTAGTCGAGCAGTACTTC. The V gene is TRBV9, the J gene TRBJ2-7; TRBD1 matches 7 bases. There are 13 residues in the CDR3. From germline, CDR1 is SGDLS and CDR2 YYNGEE. Losses at the gene ends were 3 bases for V and 6 bases for J; bases not matched to a gene: 6.

A remark on this clone: This CDR3 is also generated by other DNA sequences in the sample. The V call is TRBV4-1, the J call TRBJ1-2; TRBD1 might be the D (5 bases). With 1 base removed from V and 3 bases from J, the gap between germline ends came to 12 bases. Germline CDR1 reads MGHRA; CDR2 reads YSYEKL. The CDR3 sequence is 15 residues long. Written as DNA, the CDR3 is TGCGCCAGCAGCCAAGTAGCCCGGGGGGACTATGGCTACACCTTC. It yields the protein CASSQVARGDYGYTF.

V usage is TRBV5-1 and J usage is TRBJ2-1, with TRBD1 matching 9 bases. CDR3 size: 16 residues. Per germline, CDR1 SGHRS and CDR2 YFSETQ. V trimming: 6 bases; J trimming: 4 bases; junction bases outside the gene matches: 11. The CDR3: CASTLAGTGLYNEQFF. CDR3 coding DNA: TGCGCCAGCACCCTCGCGGGGACAGGGTTATACAATGAGCAGTTCTTC.

This chain connects TRBV6-1 to TRBJ2-5; D is unresolved. V was cut by 4 bases and J by 7 bases, with 10 bases left in between. CDR1 is MNHNS, CDR2 SASEGT, per germline. This CDR3 has 12 residues. The CDR3 here is CASSVQPGTQYF. As DNA, the CDR3 is TGTGCCAGCAGTGTACAGCCAGGGACCCAGTACTTC.

The chain employs TRBV9 and TRBJ2-2, with D maybe TRBD1 (5 bases). V dropped 6 bases and J dropped 0 bases, with 9 bases sitting between them. The CDR3 has 14 amino acids. In germline, CDR1 is SGDLS, CDR2 YYNGEE. The CDR3 sequence: CASMGLSNTGELFF. DNA of the CDR3: TGTGCCAGCATGGGGCTATCGAACACCGGGGAGCTGTTTTTT.

This clone was picked up a small number of times. The rearrangement joins TRBV6-1 to TRBJ2-1; 11 bases line up with TRBD2. The germline V gene has CDR1 MNHNS and CDR2 SASEGT. V lost 7 bases, J lost 9 bases, and 8 bases stayed unmatched. This CDR3 is built from 14 residues. The CDR3: CASTNSGGAREQFF. DNA of the CDR3: TGTGCCAGCACTAATAGCGGGGGGGCACGTGAGCAGTTCTTC.

This clone was seen once. This sequence joins TRBV5-1 and TRBJ2-3; 9 nucleotides match TRBD1. CDR1 is SGHRS, CDR2 YFSETQ, per germline. This CDR3 spans 14 amino acids. The junction had 5 bases not matched to a gene; V was cut back by 3 bases and J by 6 bases. The CDR3 sequence: CASSSGTGMDTQYF. DNA for the CDR3: TGCGCCAGCAGCTCGGGGACAGGGATGGATACGCAGTATTTT.